This is a list of T cell receptor beta chains from one sample in a study of cytomegalovirus exposure and HLA in healthy donors. The repertoire was sequenced with immunoSEQ multiplex PCR; TCRdb's copy has only in-frame clones and lacks some. The table includes some 160,000 clones, 79% detected once. Sequencing was performed on PBMCs. The source is a middle-aged woman in good health and CMV-seronegative. CDR3s include the opening cysteine and the closing phenylalanine or tryptophan. Each record gives: V gene, D gene, clone size, J gene, CDR3 DNA, CDR3 protein. D genes are given only for firm matches. Clone size, where shown, is once, few, many, or a class for clones that have expanded.

>TRBV9|NA|NA|TRBJ1-5
TGTGCCAGCAGCGGCGGGGGGTCTAGGGATCAGCCCCAGCATTTT
CASSGGGSRDQPQHF
>TRBV7-9|NA|few|TRBJ1-1
TGTGCCAGCAGCCTGCAGGGTAACACTGAAGCTTTCTTT
CASSLQGNTEAFF
>TRBV29-1|TRBD2|NA|TRBJ2-5
TGCAGCGCCGGACTAGCGGGAGCCGGTGGGGAGACCCAGTACTTC
CSAGLAGAGGETQYF
>TRBV19|NA|NA|TRBJ1-1
TGTGCCAGTAGTGGGACAATAGGGGGTGGTGGCACTGAAGCTTTCTTT
CASSGTIGGGGTEAFF
>TRBV19|NA|NA|TRBJ2-7
TGTGCCAGTGCTCAGGACTACGAGCAGTACTTC
CASAQDYEQYF
>TRBV5-1|TRBD1|few|TRBJ2-2
TGCGCCAGCAGCAGGACAGGGGGCGGCACCGGGGAGCTGTTTTTT
CASSRTGGGTGELFF
>TRBV5-1|NA|NA|TRBJ1-1
TGCGCCAGCAGCTTGGGGGCAGGGCCTGAAGCTTTCTTT
CASSLGAGPEAFF
>TRBV5-1|TRBD1|NA|TRBJ1-2
TGCGCCAGCCAGGACAGGGGAGGGGTAAACTATGGCTACACCTTC
CASQDRGGVNYGYTF
>TRBV6-5|NA|NA|TRBJ1-5
TGTGCCAGCAGTTATGTGGGGAGGTGGGGCAATCAGCCCCAGCATTTT
CASSYVGRWGNQPQHF
>TRBV19|NA|NA|TRBJ2-3
TGTGCCAGCCGCCAGGAGGGCTTCCAGGATACGCAGTATTTT
CASRQEGFQDTQYF
>TRBV27|NA|NA|TRBJ2-5
TGTGCCAGCAGTCTATCGCCCCGGAAGGGAGGACTCCGGGTAGAGACCCAGTACTTC
CASSLSPRKGGLRVETQYF
>TRBV19|NA|NA|TRBJ1-1
TGTGCCGCGCGGACAGTAAACACTGAAGCTTTCTTT
CAARTVNTEAFF
>TRBV5-4|NA|few|TRBJ2-7
TGTGCCAGCAGCTTTCCCGGTAGTGAGCAGTACTTC
CASSFPGSEQYF
>TRBV2|TRBD1|NA|TRBJ2-3
TGTGCCAGCAGTGAAGCGCCACCGGGACAGGGGCGGGATACGCAGTATTTT
CASSEAPPGQGRDTQYF
>TRBV2|TRBD1|NA|TRBJ2-3
TGTGCCAGCAGTGAGCTACCGGGACAGGGGGCGATGAGCACAGATACGCAGTATTTT
CASSELPGQGAMSTDTQYF
>TRBV7-6|NA|NA|TRBJ1-2
TGTGCCAGCAGCTTAATCCACTCCCAAGCTGATGGCTACACCTTC
CASSLIHSQADGYTF
>TRBV7-8|NA|NA|TRBJ2-7
TGTGCCAGCAGCTTAGCTAGGCAGGGCCCCTACGAGCAGTACTTC
CASSLARQGPYEQYF
>TRBV6-4|NA|NA|TRBJ1-1
TGTGCCAGCAGTGACTCAACCGGACGGCAGGGGAACACTGAAGCTTTCTTT
CASSDSTGRQGNTEAFF
>TRBV2|NA|NA|TRBJ1-3
TGTGCCAGCAGGAGGACAGTTCTCTCTGGAAACACCATATATTTT
CASRRTVLSGNTIYF
>TRBV4-1|NA|NA|TRBJ1-6
TGCGCCAGCAGCCAAGGGCCACAGGGTAACAATTCACCCCTCCACTTT
CASSQGPQGNNSPLHF
>TRBV28|NA|NA|TRBJ2-2
TGTGCCAGCAGTTCTAGAGTAGCTGGGACCGGGGAGCTGTTTTTT
CASSSRVAGTGELFF
>TRBV29-1|TRBD2|NA|TRBJ2-7
TGCAGCGTTGAAGATTGGGGACTAGGGGTCGGTGAGCAGTACTTC
CSVEDWGLGVGEQYF
>TRBV5-6|TRBD1|NA|TRBJ1-6
TGTGCCAGCAGCTGGGACAGGGCGAATTCACCCCTCCACTTT
CASSWDRANSPLHF
>TRBV5-1|TRBD1|few|TRBJ2-1
TGCGCCAGCAGCCCATGGGACAGGGACTACAATGAGCAGTTCTTC
CASSPWDRDYNEQFF
>TRBV4-1|NA|NA|TRBJ1-3
TGCGCCAGCAGCCAGGAAGGAGGGTCTCCGGGGGTTGGAAACACCATATATTTT
CASSQEGGSPGVGNTIYF
>TRBV7-8|NA|NA|TRBJ1-6
TGTGCCAGCAGCTTAGTTACAGGGAAGGGATCACCCCTCCACTTT
CASSLVTGKGSPLHF
>TRBV10-3|TRBD1|NA|TRBJ1-2
TGTGCCATCAGTGAGGACAGGGGAAGGTATGGCTACACCTTC
CAISEDRGRYGYTF
>TRBV5-4|TRBD2|few|TRBJ2-1
TGTGCCAGCAGCTCGGGACTAGTCGATGAGCAGTTCTTC
CASSSGLVDEQFF
>TRBV5-6|NA|few|TRBJ2-5
TGTGCCAGCAGCCGTGAAGAGACCCAGTACTTC
CASSREETQYF
>TRBV2|TRBD1|few|TRBJ1-5
TGTGCCAGCAGTGAATACAGGGGCAGTCAGCCCCAGCATTTT
CASSEYRGSQPQHF
>TRBV5-1|TRBD2|NA|TRBJ2-7
TGCGCCAGCAGCTTGACTAGCGACGACGAGCAGTACTTC
CASSLTSDDEQYF
>TRBV6-1|TRBD1|NA|TRBJ1-2
TGTGCCAGCAGTGAAGAACACAGGGGAGGACCTAATGGCTACACCTTC
CASSEEHRGGPNGYTF
>TRBV28|NA|once|TRBJ2-1
TGTGCCAGCAGTTTCTACGCCATCGAGACTAGTATAAATGAGCAGTTCTTC
CASSFYAIETSINEQFF
>TRBV5-1|NA|NA|TRBJ1-4
TGCGCCAGCAGCTTGGGGACAGATAATGAAAAACTGTTTTTT
CASSLGTDNEKLFF
>TRBV15|NA|NA|TRBJ2-7
TGTGCCACTATTTGTCATGAGGAGGTGGTCGAGCAGTACTTC
CATICHEEVVEQYF
>TRBV7-6|NA|NA|TRBJ2-6
TGTGCCAGCAGCTTGTTGGGACAAGCCGAATCTGGGGCCAACGTCCTGACTTTC
CASSLLGQAESGANVLTF
>TRBV28|NA|NA|TRBJ2-3
TGTGCCAGCAGTCCGACGGACGGGGTTAACACAGATACGCAGTATTTT
CASSPTDGVNTDTQYF
>TRBV5-4|NA|NA|TRBJ1-2
TGTGCCAGCAGCACCCGAGGACAGACTAACTATGGCTACACCTTC
CASSTRGQTNYGYTF
>TRBV30|TRBD2|NA|TRBJ2-7
TGTGCCTGGAGTGGGGGGGGACCCGAGCAGTACTTC
CAWSGGGPEQYF
>TRBV30|NA|few|TRBJ1-4
TGTGCCTGGGCCGTGGGGGCAGGGGCTGGGGAAAAACTGTTTTTT
CAWAVGAGAGEKLFF
>TRBV5-1|TRBD1|NA|TRBJ2-5
TGCGCCAGCAGCTTCGGGACAGACAATTCAGCCCAGTACTTC
CASSFGTDNSAQYF
>TRBV30|NA|NA|TRBJ2-2
TGTGCCTGGATGAGGGCCGGGGAGCTGTTTTTT
CAWMRAGELFF
>TRBV18|NA|NA|TRBJ1-5
TGTGCCAGCTCACCAGAAGGGGGCAATCAGCCCCAGCATTTT
CASSPEGGNQPQHF
>TRBV5-4|NA|NA|TRBJ1-1
TGTGCCAGCAGCCCTAGGTCAGGGGCGATGAACACTGAAGCCTTCTTT
CASSPRSGAMNTEAFF